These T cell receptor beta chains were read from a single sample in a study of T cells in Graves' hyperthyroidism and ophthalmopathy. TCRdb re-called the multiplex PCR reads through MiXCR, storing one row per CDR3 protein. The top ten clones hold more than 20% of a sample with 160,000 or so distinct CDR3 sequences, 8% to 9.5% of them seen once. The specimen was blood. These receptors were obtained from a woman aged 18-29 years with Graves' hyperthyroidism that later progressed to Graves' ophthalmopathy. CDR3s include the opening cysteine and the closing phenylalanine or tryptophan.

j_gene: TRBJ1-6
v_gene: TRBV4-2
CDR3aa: CASSQDSQGGNSPLHF

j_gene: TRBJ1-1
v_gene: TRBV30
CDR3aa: CAWRPQNTEAFF

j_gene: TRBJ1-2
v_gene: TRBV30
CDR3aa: CAWSGTGLNYGYTF

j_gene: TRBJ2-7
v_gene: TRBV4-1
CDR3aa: CASSQGSGETRQYF

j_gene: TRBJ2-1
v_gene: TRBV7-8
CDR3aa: CASSLGTSGRAGEQFF

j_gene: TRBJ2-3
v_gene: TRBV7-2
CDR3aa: CASSLGPGFGDTQYF

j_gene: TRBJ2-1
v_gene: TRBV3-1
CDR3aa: CASSQLTGKGRNEQFF

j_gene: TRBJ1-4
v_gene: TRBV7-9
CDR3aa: CASNPEATNEKLFF

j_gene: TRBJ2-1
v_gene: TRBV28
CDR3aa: CASSVTSGGAYEQFF

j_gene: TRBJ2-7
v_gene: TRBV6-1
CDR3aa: CASSELGQGAGEQYF

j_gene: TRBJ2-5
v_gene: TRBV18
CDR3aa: CASSAGSRETQYF

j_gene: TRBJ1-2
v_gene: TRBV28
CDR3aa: CASSPPPEDGYTF

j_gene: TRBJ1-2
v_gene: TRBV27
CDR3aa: CASSLGPTGDFGYTF

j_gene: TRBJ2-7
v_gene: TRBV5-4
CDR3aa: CASSTGNEQYF

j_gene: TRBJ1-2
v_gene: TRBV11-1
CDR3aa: CASSSSGTPYGYTF

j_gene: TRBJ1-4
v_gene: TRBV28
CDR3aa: CASTKITGQTEKLFF

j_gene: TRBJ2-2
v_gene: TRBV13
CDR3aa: CASSPRSGLNTGELFF

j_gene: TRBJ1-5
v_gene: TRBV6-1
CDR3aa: CASSEQVPWSSNQPQHF

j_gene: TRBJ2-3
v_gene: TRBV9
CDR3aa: CASSVDGSSTDTQYF

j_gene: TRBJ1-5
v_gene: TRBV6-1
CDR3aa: CASLKEDQPQHF

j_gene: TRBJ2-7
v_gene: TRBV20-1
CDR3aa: CSARDLGGGSYEQYF

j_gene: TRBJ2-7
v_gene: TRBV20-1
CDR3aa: CSASLSENSYEQYF

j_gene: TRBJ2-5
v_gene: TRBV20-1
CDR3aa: CSAKRPDRPQETQYF

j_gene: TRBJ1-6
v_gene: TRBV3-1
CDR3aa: CASSARDSYNSPLHF

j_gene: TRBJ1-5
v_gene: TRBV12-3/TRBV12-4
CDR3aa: CASSRLDRPNQPQHF

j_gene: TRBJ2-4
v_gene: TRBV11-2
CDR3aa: CASSLAARREDIQYF

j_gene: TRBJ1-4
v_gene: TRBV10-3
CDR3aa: CAISETNEKLFF

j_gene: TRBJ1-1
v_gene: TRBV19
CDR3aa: CASSKGWANTEAFF

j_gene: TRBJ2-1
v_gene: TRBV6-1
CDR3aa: CASGTSGSYNEQFF

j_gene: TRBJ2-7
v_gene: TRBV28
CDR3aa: CASSLAPYGTATYEQYF

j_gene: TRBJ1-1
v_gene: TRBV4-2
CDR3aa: CASSQGADKNTEAFF

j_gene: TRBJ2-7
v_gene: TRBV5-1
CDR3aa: CASSKREGLGEQYF

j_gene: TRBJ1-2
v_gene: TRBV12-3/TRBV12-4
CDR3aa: CASSLRRYNYGYTF

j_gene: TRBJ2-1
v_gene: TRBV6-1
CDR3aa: CASADWPSYNEQFF

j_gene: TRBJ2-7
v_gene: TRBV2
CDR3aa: CASSSGTGVYEQYF

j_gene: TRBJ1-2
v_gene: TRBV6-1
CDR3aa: CASSETGRPGDSF

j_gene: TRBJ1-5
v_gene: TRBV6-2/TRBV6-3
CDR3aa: CASSLKPAHQPQHF

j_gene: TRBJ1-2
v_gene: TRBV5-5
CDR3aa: CASSLGGVANYGYTF

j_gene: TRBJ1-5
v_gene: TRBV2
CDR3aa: CASSQRTGPSNQPQHF